The 5 T cell receptor beta chains below all came from one sample that was sequenced in a study of cytomegalovirus exposure and HLA in healthy donors. 13 Jbeta primers and 60 Vbeta primers were used for the PCR. TCRdb's table, derived via immunoSEQ multiplex PCR, lists solely in-frame clones and lacks some. The profile shows around 140,000 clones, 70% to 80% of them singletons. The specimen was PBMCs. The receptors originated from a woman aged 55-75 years in good health and CMV-seronegative.

This clone was observed a few times. The chain recombines TRBV28 with TRBJ1-2, with 11 positions matching TRBD1. There are 15 residues in the CDR3. Germline V gene lookup returns CDR1 MDHEN and CDR2 SYDVKM. V was pared by 6 bases and J by 8 bases, with 11 bases of the junction left unmatched. CDR3 sequence reads: CASRYPLGTGGGYTF. CDR3 bases: TGTGCCAGCAGGTATCCCTTGGGGACAGGGGGAGGCTACACCTTC.

The table lists this clone with a count of one. This chain links TRBV2 with TRBJ1-5; 8 bases align to TRBD1. The CDR3 contains 15 residues. Trimming at V came to 3 bases and at J to 5 bases, leaving 6 bases not matched to a gene. Looked up from germline, CDR1 is SNHLY and CDR2 is FYNNEI. This chain's CDR3 is CASSDSRGQYQPQHF. DNA for the CDR3: TGTGCCAGCAGTGATAGCAGGGGGCAGTATCAGCCCCAGCATTTT.

This rearrangement joins TRBV5-6 to TRBJ2-3, with 12 bases that match TRBD2. V lost 4 bases, J lost 4 bases, and 10 bases stayed unmatched. Germline V gene lookup returns CDR1 SGHDT and CDR2 YYEEEE. CDR3 size: 17 residues. CDR3 nucleotides: TGTGCCAGCAGCCGACACCGGACTAGCGGGAATGCAGATACGCAGTATTTT. This encodes CASSRHRTSGNADTQYF.

The chain recombines TRBV5-1 with TRBJ2-1; 7 bases align to TRBD2. Germline V gives CDR1 SGHRS, CDR2 YFSETQ. The CDR3 is 17 residues long. The ends lost 0 bases at V and 4 bases at J; junction bases unmatched: 10. The CDR3 DNA reads TGCGCCAGCAGCTTGGTAGAGCGCCCTAGCGGATACAATGAGCAGTTCTTC. Residues: CASSLVERPSGYNEQFF.

The V gene is TRBV5-1, the J gene TRBJ2-3, with D maybe TRBD2 (6 bases). The V gene lost 2 bases and the J gene lost 4 bases, with 8 bases spanning the gap. The CDR3 length is 13 residues. The germline CDR1 and CDR2 sequences are SGHRS and YFSETQ. The CDR3 nucleotides are TGCGCCAGCAGCTTTGCGGGGCCAGATACGCAGTATTTT. It is translated as CASSFAGPDTQYF. The variable domain in full, with the rest retrieved from reference TRBV5-1 and TRBJ2-3, is KAGVTQTPRYLIKTRGQQVTLSCSPISGHRSVSWYQQTPGQGLQFLFEYFSETQRNKGNFPGRFSGRQFSNSRSEMNVSTLELGDSALYLCASSFAGPDTQYFGPGTRLTVL.